The 14 T cell receptor beta chains below were found in one sample sequenced in a study of T cells in Graves' hyperthyroidism and ophthalmopathy. Amplification targeted TCR beta CDR3 regions from RNA transcripts. First-round RT-PCR with HTBI primers amplified the TCR CDR3 region. TCRdb passed the multiplex PCR reads through MiXCR, listing each CDR3 protein once. The sample consists of 450,000 to 600,000 distinct CDR3 sequences, around 13% of them appearing once. Sequenced material: blood. Every receptor here comes from a woman aged 40 to 55 with Graves' hyperthyroidism.

This clonotype was recorded at least ten times. The chain recombines TRBV28 with TRBJ1-4; D not certain. Germline values: CDR1 MDHEN, CDR2 SYDVKM. The CDR3 extends over 12 amino acids. The V end lost 3 bases, the J end lost 7 bases, and 6 bases lay between the germline ends. The CDR3 bases are TGTGCCAGCAGTTTTAACAGTGAAAAACTGTTTTTT. It is translated as CASSFNSEKLFF. Complete variable domain (other parts from reference TRBV28 and TRBJ1-4): DVKVTQSSRYLVKRTGEKVFLECVQDMDHENMFWYRQDPGLGLRLIYFSYDVKMKEKGDIPEGYSVSREKKERFSLILESASTNQTSMYLCASSFNSEKLFFGSGTQLSVL.

The rearrangement uses TRBV5-1 and TRBJ2-5, with a tentative D call TRBD2 (6 bases). The V and J ends lost 1 base and 5 bases respectively, with 18 bases between them. In germline, CDR1 is SGHRS, CDR2 YFSETQ. CDR3 size: 16 residues. The CDR3 DNA follows: TGCGCCAGCAGCTTGTCCCGGGTGGAGGGCCGGGAGACCCAGTACTTC. Encoded protein: CASSLSRVEGRETQYF. Full variable domain (remainder filled in from reference TRBV5-1 and TRBJ2-5): KAGVTQTPRYLIKTRGQQVTLSCSPISGHRSVSWYQQTPGQGLQFLFEYFSETQRNKGNFPGRFSGRQFSNSRSEMNVSTLELGDSALYLCASSLSRVEGRETQYFGPGTRLLVL.

The table lists this clonotype with a few counts. DNA of the CDR3: TGTGCCAGCAGGATGAGTCATCTCGGAGATACGCAGTATTTT. It yields the protein CASRMSHLGDTQYF. The chain carries TRBV5-6 and TRBJ2-3; D not certain. Germline V CDR1 and CDR2: SGHDT, YYEEEE. CDR3 length: 14 residues. V lost 5 bases and J 5 bases, leaving 15 bases between the germline ends.

The chain combines TRBV24-1 with TRBJ2-3; 10 positions agree with TRBD2. CDR3 length: 16 amino acids. V lost 9 bases to trimming and J lost 0 bases; unmatched junction nucleotides: 8. Germline V gives CDR1 KGHDR, CDR2 SFDVKD. The CDR3 region has the DNA TGTGCCACCTCGCAGCCGACTAGCGGGAGCACAGATACGCAGTATTTT. Translating gives CATSQPTSGSTDTQYF.

This clonotype has ten or more counts. The gene calls are TRBV3-1 and TRBJ2-2; TRBD2 might be the D (5 bases). The CDR3 is 13 residues long. Looked up from germline, CDR1 is LGHDT and CDR2 is YNNKEL (reference sequence). Trimming shortened V by 8 bases and J by 1 base, and 8 bases separated the two germline ends. CDR3 sequence (DNA): TGTGCCAGCGGGGAGCAGAACACCGGGGAGCTGTTTTTT. Residues: CASGEQNTGELFF. Full variable domain (missing parts from reference TRBV3-1 and TRBJ2-2): DTAVSQTPKYLVTQMGNDKSIKCEQNLGHDTMYWYKQDSKKFLKIMFSYNNKELIINETVPNRFSPKSPDKAHLNLHINSLELGDSAVYFCASGEQNTGELFFGEGSRLTVL.

This clonotype occurred many times. The gene calls are TRBV2 and TRBJ1-4, with TRBD1 as a possible D gene (6 bases). This CDR3 is 13 amino acids long. The V gene's germline CDR1 is SNHLY and CDR2 FYNNEI. Trimming stripped 5 bases from V and 8 bases from J, with 12 bases between. Here the CDR3 DNA reads TGTGCCAGCAGTTGGACAGTGGAGGAAAAACTGTTTTTT. As protein: CASSWTVEEKLFF.

For this clonotype: One end of the junction varies from germline; a read error may be responsible. The rearrangement uses TRBV7-2 and TRBJ2-1; 13 bases are a match to TRBD2. The CDR3 contains 17 residues. In germline, CDR1 is SGHTA, CDR2 FQGNSA. The DNA for the CDR3 is TGTGTCAGCAGCCGACTAGCGGGAGGATCTACTTCAAATGAGCAGTTCTTC. Amino acids: CVSSRLAGGSTSNEQFF.

This clonotype appeared many times. V and J are TRBV7-8 and TRBJ2-3; 16 bases line up with TRBD2. Per the germline V gene, CDR1 is SGHVS and CDR2 is FQNEAQ. Trimming cost V 5 bases and J 1 base; bases outside gene matches: 12. The CDR3 is made up of 20 amino acids. The CDR3 DNA reads TGTGCCAGCAGCCCGAAAACAGGGGGACTAGCGGGAGGGGGCACAGATACGCAGTATTTT. Amino acids: CASSPKTGGLAGGGTDTQYF.

A few counts support this clonotype. CDR3 in DNA: TGTGCCAGCAGCTCCCCGGTAGCCCCAGATACGCAGTATTTT. Translated: CASSSPVAPDTQYF. The chain joins TRBV11-2 to TRBJ2-3; D gene uncertain. The CDR3 length is 14 residues. Germline V gives CDR1 SGHAT, CDR2 FQNNGV. Trimming removed 4 bases at V and 4 bases at J, with 12 bases between.

This clonotype showed up many times. The chain employs TRBV20-1 and TRBJ1-2; D is unclear. CDR1 is DFQATT, CDR2 SNEGSKA, per germline (reference sequence). V lost 1 base and J lost 0, with 15 bases in between. The CDR3 is 16 residues long. The CDR3 spells CSARVGGSITNYGYTF. The CDR3 DNA is TGCAGTGCTAGAGTGGGAGGGTCAATAACTAACTATGGCTACACCTTC.

This clonotype was detected ten times or more. The CDR3 bases are TGTGCCAGCAGTTTGACCGACAGGGGGCTTGGAAACACCATATATTTT. Translating it yields CASSLTDRGLGNTIYF. V and J are TRBV28 and TRBJ1-3; 10 bases agree with TRBD1. V lost 3 bases to trimming and J lost 3 bases; unmatched junction nucleotides: 5. Germline lookup yields CDR1 MDHEN and CDR2 SYDVKM. The CDR3 covers 16 residues.

In its sample, this clonotype was seen many times. The chain recombines TRBV7-9 with TRBJ1-6, with D perhaps TRBD1 (6 bases). Per germline, CDR1 SEHNR and CDR2 FQNEAQ (reference sequence). With 8 bases removed from V and 10 bases from J, the gap between germline ends came to 12 bases. There are 12 residues in the CDR3. CDR3 residues: CASCRGGSPLHF. CDR3 bases: TGTGCCAGCTGCAGGGGAGGGTCACCCCTCCACTTT.

This clonotype was seen many times. The J gene is TRBJ1-2, the V gene TRBV3-1; D possibly corresponds to TRBD1 (6 bases). Trimming took off 2 bases at V and 8 bases at J, with 12 bases between the two ends. CDR1 and CDR2 from the germline V gene are LGHDT and YNNKEL (reference sequence). The CDR3 extends over 13 amino acids. The CDR3 loop is CASSQSQGYGYTF. The CDR3 nucleotides read TGTGCCAGCAGCCAATCACAGGGATACGGCTACACCTTC.

This clonotype was seen at least ten times. This chain connects TRBV20-1 to TRBJ2-3, with D perhaps matching TRBD2 (6 bases). V dropped 8 bases and J dropped 4 bases, with 16 bases sitting between them. CDR1 DFQATT and CDR2 SNEGSKA come from the germline V gene (reference sequence). The CDR3 consists of 13 residues. Here the CDR3 DNA reads TGCAGTACACGGACCGGCGGGGCAGATACGCAGTATTTT. Translated, it gives CSTRTGGADTQYF.